This T cell receptor (beta chain) was found in a study (dated by TCRdb to between 2021 and 2024). PBMCs were isolated from peripheral blood, and genomic DNA from unsorted PBMCs was used for TCR beta sequencing. Points on this clone: Its antigen target is currently unknown. Base-call qualities are not available, and no considerably larger clone is one nucleotide away.

Survey-level sequencing on the immunoSEQ platform was used to profile TCR beta chain repertoires. On the study's bioinformatics: Repertoire diversity was quantified by the inverse Simpson index, and CDR3 amino acid length spectratypes and V-J pairing frequencies were compared. Clonotypes specific to SARS-CoV-2, CMV, influenza A and EBV were annotated by matching TCR beta CDR3 sequences against VDJdb. Sourced from immuneACCESS, this table was stored by TCRdb with only in-frame sequences that have V and J called. A share of the clones is absent; for the studies checked, an unresolved V gene accounts for under half, and the remainder has no known explanation. V and J calls plus clone size are reproduced from that table; the DNA served to infer D and trimming. This sample has around 49,000 clones in its table, and 80% to 95% of those were observed once. The ten biggest clones cover about 11% of the sample.

CDR1 and CDR2 (SGHRS, YFSETQ) derive from the germline V gene. Including cysteine and phenylalanine, the CDR3 has 16 amino acids. Only CDR3 DNA is held: 48 bases, read in frame from base 1. Clipping removes 0 bases from V and 1 base from J, with 4 as the unmatched junction base count. Study-wide conclusions, independent of this receptor: According to the authors, more investigation is needed, including longitudinal sampling and evaluation of a control group.

The sequence was collected from a man in his forties or fifties with rheumatoid arthritis. Rearrangement joined TRBV5-1 to TRBJ2-3; 8 central nucleotides agree with TRBD2. Source material: PBMCs. The nucleotide sequence is given as TGCGCCAGCAGCTTGGGTGTTAGCGGGGGCACAGATACGCAGTATTTT. Its translation is CASSLGVSGGTDTQYF. The full variable domain, with segments outside the CDR3 supplied by the reference TRBV5-1 and TRBJ2-3 proteins, appears as KAGVTQTPRYLIKTRGQQVTLSCSPISGHRSVSWYQQTPGQGLQFLFEYFSETQRNKGNFPGRFSGRQFSNSRSEMNVSTLELGDSALYLCASSLGVSGGTDTQYFGPGTRLTVL.